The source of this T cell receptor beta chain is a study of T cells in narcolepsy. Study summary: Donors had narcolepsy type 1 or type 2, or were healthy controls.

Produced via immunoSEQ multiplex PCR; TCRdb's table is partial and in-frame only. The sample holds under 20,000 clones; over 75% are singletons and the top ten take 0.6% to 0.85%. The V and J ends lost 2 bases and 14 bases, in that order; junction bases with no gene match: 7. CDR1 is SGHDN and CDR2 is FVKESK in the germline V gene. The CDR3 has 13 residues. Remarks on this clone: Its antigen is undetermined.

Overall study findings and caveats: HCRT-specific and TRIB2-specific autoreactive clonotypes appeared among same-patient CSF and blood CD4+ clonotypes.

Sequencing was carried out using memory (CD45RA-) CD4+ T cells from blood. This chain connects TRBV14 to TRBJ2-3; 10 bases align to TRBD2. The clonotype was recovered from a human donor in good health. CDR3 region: CASSQQASGSSYF. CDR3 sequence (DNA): TGTGCCAGCAGCCAACAGGCTAGCGGGAGTTCGTATTTT. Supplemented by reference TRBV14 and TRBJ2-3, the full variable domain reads EAGVTQFPSHSVIEKGQTVTLRCDPISGHDNLYWYRRVMGKEIKFLLHFVKESKQDESGMPNNRFLAERTGGTYSTLKVQPAELEDSGVYFCASSQQASGSSYFGPGTRLTVL.